Presented here are 5 T cell receptor beta chains from one specimen sequenced in a study of response to subunit inactivated influenza vaccine (dated by TCRdb to between 2017 and 2018). The method behind the library was RT-PCR. Sequencing instrument: Illumina HiSeq 2500. The public reads were reanalyzed by TCRdb: fastp trimming at Q25, MiXCR alignment, in-frame beta chains only. Merged by CDR3 protein, the rows form single entries marked with the most common genes and DNA. The sample table contains approximately 160,000 distinct CDR3 sequences; only one count was recorded for roughly 10% of them. The ten largest clones add up to 35% to 40% of the sample. The sample in question was CD8+ T cells sorted from PBMCs, obtained 23 months after vaccination. The receptors come from a man aged 50 to 75 who received an inactivated influenza vaccine. Donor details come from another sample of the same person, matched by shared clones.

This clonotype was seen ten or more times. The chain joins TRBV5-1 to TRBJ2-1, with D unclear. V lost 7 bases to trimming and J lost 4 bases, with 12 bases between them. The CDR3 is made up of 13 amino acids. In germline, CDR1 is SGHRS, CDR2 YFSETQ. The CDR3 here is CASADRGYNEQFF. CDR3 in DNA: TGCGCCAGCGCCGACCGTGGGTACAATGAGCAGTTCTTC.

To note about this clonotype: Lacking the conserved final phenylalanine or tryptophan, this CDR3 likely reflects a read error. The rearrangement joins TRBV10-3 to TRBJ1-1; D is uncertain. The germline CDR1 and CDR2 sequences are ENHRY and SYGVKD. The V gene lost 9 bases and the J gene lost 0 bases, with 14 bases spanning the gap. This CDR3 has 14 amino acids. The CDR3 DNA sequence: TGTGCCATATCCCAGTCAGCCCTGAACACTGAAGCTTTCCTT. It codes for CAISQSALNTEAFL.

The J gene is TRBJ1-2, the V gene TRBV6-1; possible D gene TRBD1, 6 bases. CDR1 is MNHNS and CDR2 is SASEGT in the germline V gene. The CDR3 length is 15 residues. The V and J ends lost 7 bases and 4 bases respectively, with 19 bases between them. Written as DNA, the CDR3 is TGTGCCAGCACCTCGGTACAGGGCGTCGGCTATGGCTACACCTTC. Translation: CASTSVQGVGYGYTF.

This clonotype was seen only a few times. The chain joins TRBV4-3 to TRBJ1-4; a weak D match, TRBD1 (5 bases). This CDR3 has 16 residues. Germline V gene data show CDR1 as LGHNA and CDR2 as YSLEER. Deletions cut 3 bases from V and 13 bases from J, with 24 bases between. CDR3: CASSQAFDIRRGLLFF. The CDR3 DNA is TGCGCCAGCAGCCAGGCTTTCGACATCAGGAGGGGTTTACTGTTTTTT.

This clonotype turned up a few times. The CDR3 region is CASSIIPANYNEQFF. The CDR3 DNA follows: TGTGCCAGTAGTATTATTCCCGCAAACTACAATGAGCAGTTCTTC. The chain joins TRBV19 to TRBJ2-1; no definite D call. The V end was cut by 3 bases, the J end by 3 bases, with 12 bases between. This CDR3 region has 15 residues. Germline CDR1 is LNHDA and CDR2 is SQIVND (reference sequence).